This T cell receptor beta chain was recovered during a study of blood T cell repertoires in COVID-19. The CDR3 is made up of 13 amino acids. With 1 base removed from V and 7 bases from J, the gap between germline ends came to 10 bases. CDR1 is LGHDT, CDR2 YNNKEL, per germline (reference sequence). A few counts support this clone. The authors' processing: Cell counts per sample came from amplifying reference gene primers. Profiling relied on immunoSEQ multiplex PCR, and the TCRdb table lists in-frame clones only, not all of them. V and J calls and clone size are as listed in that table; D and trimming were resolved from the DNA. The table has about 160,000 clones, about 85% seen once.

This receptor was obtained from a middle-aged man with acute or convalescent COVID-19. Sequenced sample: peripheral blood. The chain is built from TRBV3-1 (or the pseudogene TRBV3-2) and TRBJ1-2; no definite D call. CDR3 sequence reads: CASSQVSVSGYTF. For the CDR3, the DNA is TGTGCCAGCAGCCAAGTTAGTGTTAGTGGCTACACCTTC.